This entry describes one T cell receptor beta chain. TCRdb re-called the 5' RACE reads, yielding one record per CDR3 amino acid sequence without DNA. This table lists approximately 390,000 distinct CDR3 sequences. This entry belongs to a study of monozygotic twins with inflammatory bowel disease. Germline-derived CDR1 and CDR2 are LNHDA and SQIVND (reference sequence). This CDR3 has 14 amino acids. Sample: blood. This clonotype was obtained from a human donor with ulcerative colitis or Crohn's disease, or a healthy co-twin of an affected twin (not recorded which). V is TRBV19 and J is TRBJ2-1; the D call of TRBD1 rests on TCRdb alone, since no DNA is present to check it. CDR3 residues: CASSQTGRMNEQFF.